Presented here are 31 T cell receptor beta chains from one specimen sequenced in a study of T-cell memory formation after mild COVID-19. TCRdb ran MiXCR on the 5' RACE reads and lists one entry per CDR3 protein. Seen here are approximately 400,000 distinct CDR3 sequences, roughly 26% observed once, and the top ten hold roughly 9.7%. The sequenced sample was PBMCs or a T cell subset sorted from them (not recorded which). These receptor sequences come from an adult woman who had mild COVID-19 (a few samples of this study predate the infection). Cell type and time point are not known.

The chain joins TRBV3-1 to TRBJ1-2; 7 nucleotides line up with TRBD1. This CDR3 has 14 residues. V lost 4 bases to trimming and J lost 3 bases; unmatched junction nucleotides: 5. The V gene's germline CDR1 is LGHDT and CDR2 YNNKEL (reference sequence). CDR3 in DNA: TGTGCCAGCAGCCCCCGACAGGGCCACTATGGCTACACCTTC. This codes for CASSPRQGHYGYTF.

This clonotype has only one observation. A junction boundary mismatches the germline segment, possibly from a read error. In DNA form, the CDR3 reads TGTGCCATCAGCTTCACAGGGAGCGGGGGGGTTCGGGAGCTGTTTTTT. It yields the protein CAISFTGSGGVRELFF. This chain connects TRBV11-2 to TRBJ2-2; the match to TRBD2 covers 10 bases. Per the germline V gene, CDR1 is SGHAT and CDR2 is FQNNGV. This CDR3 contains 16 residues.

In its sample, this clonotype was seen a few times. The chain combines TRBV11-2 with TRBJ2-3; unclear D gene. V was trimmed by 5 bases and J by 0 bases, leaving 12 bases between them. This CDR3 has 15 amino acids. Germline CDR1 and CDR2: SGHAT and FQNNGV. The CDR3 nucleotides read TGTGCCAGCAGCGCAACTCCGGGTAGCACAGATACGCAGTATTTT. This gives the protein CASSATPGSTDTQYF.

The chain is built from TRBV29-1 and TRBJ2-3; 7 nucleotides line up with TRBD1. Germline lookup yields CDR1 SQVTM and CDR2 ANQGSEA. This CDR3 contains 13 residues. The trim removed 6 bases at V and 0 bases at J, leaving 3 bases unmatched. The CDR3 nucleotides read TGCAGCGTGACAGGGCCAAGCACAGATACGCAGTATTTT. This sequence encodes CSVTGPSTDTQYF.

This clonotype was seen only a few times. The chain has TRBV5-6 and TRBJ1-2, with D uncertain. The length of the CDR3 is 13 residues. Per the germline V gene, CDR1 is SGHDT and CDR2 is YYEEEE. V was shortened by 2 bases and J by 5 bases, with 10 bases between the two germline ends. The CDR3 reads CASSLQLGYGYTF. CDR3 DNA: TGTGCCAGCAGCTTACAGCTGGGGTATGGCTACACCTTC.

The chain links TRBV2 to TRBJ2-3, with D possibly being TRBD1 (6 bases). Germline assignment: CDR1 SNHLY and CDR2 FYNNEI. Trimming pared 7 bases from V and 14 bases from J, leaving 28 bases between. The CDR3 covers 15 residues. DNA of the CDR3: TGTGCCAGCACCGAGCAGGGGTACTGGCCAGAAAGGGGGTATTTT. This codes for CASTEQGYWPERGYF.

The chain couples TRBV5-5 to TRBJ1-2; 7 bases match TRBD1. This CDR3 is 14 amino acids long. Germline-derived CDR1 and CDR2 are SGHKS and YYEKEE (reference sequence). The junction had 9 bases not matched to a gene; V was cut back by 4 bases and J by 6 bases. The CDR3 is CASSVTGTPNGYTF. The DNA for the CDR3 is TGTGCCAGCAGCGTGACAGGGACACCCAATGGCTACACCTTC.

The chain couples TRBV6-6 to TRBJ2-7; tentative D call: TRBD2 (6 bases). Germline V lookup: CDR1 MNHNY, CDR2 SVGAGI (reference sequence). The V gene lost 5 bases and the J gene lost 6 bases, with 17 bases spanning the gap. The CDR3 length is 14 residues. The CDR3 region is CASSPGVRDGEQYF. In DNA form, the CDR3 reads TGTGCCAGCAGTCCCGGAGTGCGGGACGGCGAGCAGTACTTC.

This clonotype was detected a few times. The chain is built from TRBV29-1 and TRBJ1-2; 7 bases are shared with TRBD1. The ends lost 7 bases at V and 4 bases at J; junction bases unmatched: 6. The length of the CDR3 is 12 residues. Per the germline V gene, CDR1 is SQVTM and CDR2 is ANQGSEA. CDR3 nucleotide sequence: TGCAGCGCCACACAGGGGATCTATGGCTACACCTTC. Translated: CSATQGIYGYTF.

This clonotype was observed a handful of times. The CDR3 reads CASSSTSGYTGELFF. The CDR3 DNA reads TGTGCCAGCAGTTCGACTAGCGGGTACACCGGGGAGCTGTTTTTT. This chain uses TRBV27 with TRBJ2-2, with TRBD2 matching over 10 bases. The trim removed 4 bases at V and 3 bases at J, leaving 2 bases unmatched. The CDR3 is 15 residues long. Germline CDR1 MNHEY, CDR2 SMNVEV (reference sequence).

V gene TRBV5-1 combines with J gene TRBJ1-1; TRBD1 agrees at 7 bases. Germline V gene lookup returns CDR1 SGHRS and CDR2 YFSETQ. This CDR3 comprises 16 residues. Losses at the gene ends were 2 bases for V and 0 bases for J; bases not matched to a gene: 7. The CDR3 spells CASSLVQGQLNTEAFF. The CDR3 region has the DNA TGCGCCAGCAGCTTAGTCCAGGGACAGCTGAACACTGAAGCTTTCTTT.

The chain has TRBV12-3 or TRBV12-4 and TRBJ2-7; D unresolved. CDR3 length equals 13 residues. V gave up 5 bases and J gave up 0 bases, with 8 bases separating them. CDR3 DNA sequence: TGTGCCAGCAGTCCCACAACCTCCTACGAGCAGTACTTC. Protein product: CASSPTTSYEQYF.

This clonotype has more than one count but fewer than ten. This sequence joins TRBV4-3 and TRBJ2-1; 8 nucleotides agree with TRBD1. Germline V lookup: CDR1 LGHNA, CDR2 YSLEER. The trim removed 0 bases at V and 7 bases at J, leaving 5 bases unmatched. The CDR3 runs to 15 residues. The CDR3 is CASSQDYRGANEQFF. The CDR3 DNA follows: TGCGCCAGCAGCCAAGACTACAGGGGGGCTAATGAGCAGTTCTTC.

In its sample, this clonotype was seen a few times. V is TRBV6-5 and J is TRBJ1-2, with 8 bases aligning to TRBD1. Germline loops: CDR1 MNHEY, CDR2 SVGAGI. CDR3 length: 14 amino acids. The ends lost 0 bases at V and 4 bases at J; junction bases unmatched: 1. The CDR3 DNA follows: TGTGCCAGCAGTTACTCCGACAGGGGCTATGGCTACACCTTC. Its translation: CASSYSDRGYGYTF.

The chain joins TRBV12-3 or TRBV12-4 to TRBJ2-7; TRBD2 matches at 10 bases. V lost 10 bases to trimming and J lost 3 bases; unmatched junction nucleotides: 3. The CDR3 spans 12 residues. Written as DNA, the CDR3 is TGTGCCACCGGGACTAGCGTCTACGAGCAGTACTTC. Translating gives CATGTSVYEQYF.

This clonotype was seen more than once but under ten times. J is TRBJ1-1 and V is TRBV6-5; maybe TRBD1 (6 bases). V lost 6 bases to trimming and J lost 11 bases, with 19 bases between them. The CDR3 totals 13 residues. The germline CDR1 and CDR2 sequences are MNHEY and SVGAGI. CDR3 DNA sequence: TGTGCCAGCAGCTCAAGGGGGGGGCCGTCGGCTTTCTTT. Protein product: CASSSRGGPSAFF.

At least ten counts were recorded for this clonotype. The chain is built from TRBV11-2 and TRBJ2-3, with 7 bases matching TRBD1. The CDR3 spans 13 residues. Germline V gives CDR1 SGHAT, CDR2 FQNNGV. V trimming: 6 bases; J trimming: 4 bases; junction bases outside the gene matches: 4. The chain's CDR3 is CASRTGMSDTQYF. The CDR3 DNA reads TGTGCCAGCAGGACAGGGATGTCAGATACGCAGTATTTT.

A single count supports this clonotype. CDR3 coding DNA: TGTGCCAGCAGCCCTAACAGGGCACGGGACACTGAAGCTTTCTTT. It is translated as CASSPNRARDTEAFF. The chain carries TRBV7-8 and TRBJ1-1, with D perhaps matching TRBD1 (6 bases). CDR1 and CDR2 (germline): SGHVS, FQNEAQ. Trimming cost V 5 bases and J 3 bases, with 16 bases left between them. The CDR3 runs 15 residues.

The genes are TRBV14 and TRBJ1-1; D might be TRBD1 (5 bases). Germline CDR1 is SGHDN and CDR2 is FVKESK. The CDR3 has 15 amino acids. V dropped 0 bases and J dropped 4 bases, with 12 bases sitting between them. The CDR3 reads CASSQDGWGRTEAFF. CDR3 DNA sequence: TGTGCCAGCAGCCAAGACGGGTGGGGCCGCACTGAAGCTTTCTTT.

This clonotype occurred a few times. The chain has TRBV20-1 and TRBJ1-1; TRBD1 is a possible D gene (5 bases). V lost 6 bases and J 1 base, leaving 9 bases between the germline ends. Germline lookup yields CDR1 DFQATT and CDR2 SNEGSKA (reference sequence). The CDR3 contains 12 residues. The CDR3 protein is CSARAPNTEAFF. The CDR3 DNA sequence: TGCAGTGCCAGGGCCCCGAACACTGAAGCTTTCTTT.

V gene TRBV12-3 or TRBV12-4 combines with J gene TRBJ2-1; D is possibly TRBD1 or TRBD2 (5 bases each). Deletions cut 5 bases from V and 10 bases from J, with 12 bases between. The CDR3 runs to 12 residues. The CDR3 nucleotides read TGTGCCAGCAGTAGGGACCCTCCGGAGCAGTTCTTC. This sequence encodes CASSRDPPEQFF.

This clonotype was observed once. The chain links TRBV5-1 to TRBJ2-5; TRBD2 matches 11 bases. The germline CDR1 and CDR2 sequences are SGHRS and YFSETQ. The CDR3 has 19 amino acids. V gave up 4 bases and J gave up 2 bases; unmatched junction bases: 16. In DNA form, the CDR3 reads TGCGCCAGCAGCCCCTTAGCGGGGGGGCCTGAGGCTATACAAGAGACCCAGTACTTC. Protein sequence: CASSPLAGGPEAIQETQYF.

J is TRBJ2-1 and V is TRBV3-1; D is ambiguous. The V gene lost 0 bases and the J gene lost 9 bases, with 9 bases spanning the gap. Germline V lookup: CDR1 LGHDT, CDR2 YNNKEL (reference sequence). The CDR3 sequence is 13 residues long. CDR3 amino acids: CASSQDSRSEQFF. The CDR3 DNA follows: TGTGCCAGCAGCCAAGATTCTCGGAGTGAGCAGTTCTTC.

V usage is TRBV24-1 and J usage is TRBJ1-2, with 9 bases matching TRBD1. The CDR3 contains 15 residues. CDR1 is KGHDR, CDR2 SFDVKD, per germline. The V segment lost 2 bases and the J segment 8 bases; nucleotides outside the gene matches: 8. The CDR3 DNA reads TGTGCCACCAGTGATTGGACAGGGGAAGGTTACGGCTACACCTTC. Translation: CATSDWTGEGYGYTF.

This chain connects TRBV20-1 to TRBJ2-6, with TRBD1 as a possible D gene (6 bases). The CDR3 has 15 residues. The germline V and J ends were trimmed by 5 bases and 4 bases, with 15 bases remaining between them. CDR1 DFQATT and CDR2 SNEGSKA come from the germline V gene (reference sequence). DNA for the CDR3: TGCAGTGCTCGCACCCAGGGGATAGGGGCCAACGTCCTGACTTTC. It specifies CSARTQGIGANVLTF.

The rearrangement uses TRBV11-2 and TRBJ1-2; tentatively, D is TRBD1 (6 bases). CDR1 SGHAT and CDR2 FQNNGV come from the germline V gene. The CDR3 runs 15 residues. V dropped 5 bases and J dropped 7 bases, with 20 bases sitting between them. For the CDR3, the DNA is TGTGCCAGCAGCGCACCTGGACAGCTATGGGGTGGCTACACCTTC. Its translation: CASSAPGQLWGGYTF.

This clonotype has just a few counts. CDR3 nucleotide sequence: TGTGCCAGCAGTCGCCTAGCGGGGGGGTGGACAGATACGCAGTATTTT. It translates to CASSRLAGGWTDTQYF. The V call is TRBV6-2 or TRBV6-3, the J call TRBJ2-3, with TRBD2 matching 12 bases. CDR1 MNHEY and CDR2 SVGEGT come from the germline V gene. The CDR3 has 16 amino acids. The junction had 6 bases not matched to a gene; V was cut back by 5 bases and J by 3 bases.

In this sample, this clonotype turned up a few times. The chain employs TRBV30 and TRBJ2-3; D remains ambiguous. This CDR3 has 15 residues. The germline V gene has CDR1 GTSNPN and CDR2 SVGIG (reference sequence). Between the trimmed V and J ends, which lost 2 bases and 1 base, there was a span of 13 bases. This CDR3 reads CAWSRASGGTDTQYF. The CDR3 bases are TGTGCCTGGAGTAGGGCTAGTGGGGGCACAGATACGCAGTATTTT. The full variable domain, completed using reference TRBV30 and TRBJ2-3, is SQTIHQWPATLVQPVGSPLSLECTVEGTSNPNLYWYRQAAGRGLQLLFYSVGIGQISSEVPQNLSASRPQDRQFILSSKKLLLSDSGFYLCAWSRASGGTDTQYFGPGTRLTVL.

This sequence joins TRBV9 and TRBJ2-1; D is perhaps TRBD2 (6 bases). V was clipped by 2 bases and J by 6 bases, with 15 bases between them. The CDR3 contains 15 residues. The germline V gene encodes CDR1 SGDLS and CDR2 YYNGEE. The CDR3 loop reads CASSVSSGAFNEQFF. The CDR3 DNA follows: TGTGCCAGCAGCGTCAGTAGCGGAGCGTTCAATGAGCAGTTCTTC. The variable domain in full, completed from reference TRBV9 and TRBJ2-1, reads DSGVTQTPKHLITATGQRVTLRCSPRSGDLSVYWYQQSLDQGLQFLIQYYNGEERAKGNILERFSAQQFPDLHSELNLSSLELGDSALYFCASSVSSGAFNEQFFGPGTRLTVL.

This clonotype was detected a few times. The chain has TRBV19 and TRBJ2-6, with D hard to call. Germline V gene lookup returns CDR1 LNHDA and CDR2 SQIVND (reference sequence). The CDR3 is 14 amino acids. V was clipped by 1 base and J by 0 bases, with 1 base between them. Here the CDR3 DNA reads TGTGCCAGTAGTATAGGCTCTGGGGCCAACGTCCTGACTTTC. This encodes CASSIGSGANVLTF.

The rearrangement uses TRBV7-2 and TRBJ1-1; D is ambiguous. Trimming took off 3 bases at V and 0 bases at J, with 11 bases between the two ends. The CDR3 runs to 15 residues. CDR1 and CDR2 (germline): SGHTA, FQGNSA. In nucleotides, the CDR3 is TGTGCCAGCAGCTTGGCTGTCAACATGAACACTGAAGCTTTCTTT. This gives the protein CASSLAVNMNTEAFF.